This TCR beta chain is drawn from a study of blood T cell repertoires in COVID-19. Study as a whole: The samples span acute and convalescent COVID-19 from the United States, Italy and Spain. T cells, B-cell-depleted T cells, or PBMCs provided the cDNA or gDNA that served as material.

This clone was recorded many times. The germline V gene has CDR1 SGHDN and CDR2 FVKESK. The V end was cut by 4 bases, the J end by 6 bases, with 19 bases between. This CDR3 comprises 15 residues. Original analysis: Nucleated cell number was recorded as an estimate derived from reference gene primer amplification. Assay used: immunoSEQ multiplex PCR; TCRdb lists only in-frame clones, some missing. V, J and clone size derive from that table, while D and trimming were established from the DNA sequence. The sample includes about 190,000 clones, almost 90% of them seen just once. The V call is TRBV14, the J call TRBJ2-7, with D tentatively TRBD1 (6 bases). Source material: peripheral blood. This receptor was obtained from a man between 45 and 60 years old with acute or convalescent COVID-19. The CDR3 nucleotides are TGTGCCAGCAGCCTCCGAGTGGCAGGGGTACCCGAGCAGTACTTC. Translating gives CASSLRVAGVPEQYF. The full variable domain, with the rest looked up from reference TRBV14 and TRBJ2-7, is EAGVTQFPSHSVIEKGQTVTLRCDPISGHDNLYWYRRVMGKEIKFLLHFVKESKQDESGMPNNRFLAERTGGTYSTLKVQPAELEDSGVYFCASSLRVAGVPEQYFGPGTRLTVT.